The 8 T cell receptor beta chains below all came from one sample that was sequenced in a study of OX40 agonist ivuxolimab in advanced cancers. Libraries were constructed by the immunoSEQ multiplex PCR assay. Drawn from immuneACCESS, this table holds only the in-frame rearrangements with V and J called that TCRdb kept. Clones are partly lost; checked studies trace under half to an unresolved V gene and leave the rest unexplained. This sample is represented by about 58,000 clones; roughly 86% of them were singletons. Of the sample, roughly 1.1% falls within the top ten clones. The specimen comprised CD4+ or CD8+ T cells sorted from blood, sampled in a trial of the OX40 agonist ivuxolimab. The receptors were sampled from an adult with an advanced solid tumor such as melanoma, head and neck, liver or kidney cancer.

A word on this clone: Other DNA sequences within the sample encode an identical CDR3. The chain carries TRBV6-1 and TRBJ1-1; D gene uncertain. CDR1 is MNHNS, CDR2 SASEGT, per germline. The CDR3 loop spans 15 amino acids. The ends were cut back, 1 base at V and 2 bases at J, with 11 bases in the middle. DNA for the CDR3: TGTGCCAGCAGTGAAGAGGGATGGCAAAACACTGAAGCTTTCTTT. Translation gives CASSEEGWQNTEAFF.

J is TRBJ1-1 and V is TRBV18; weak D call: TRBD1 (6 bases). With 4 bases removed from V and 2 bases from J, the gap between germline ends came to 17 bases. The CDR3 runs 16 residues. Germline V gene lookup returns CDR1 KGHSH and CDR2 LQKENI. This CDR3 reads CASSRTGFGANTEAFF. CDR3 in DNA: TGTGCCAGCTCACGAACAGGGTTTGGGGCCAACACTGAAGCTTTCTTT.

This clone showed up just a few times. The chain combines TRBV30 with TRBJ2-7; D is ambiguous. Trimming stripped 2 bases from V and 3 bases from J, with 8 bases between. In germline, CDR1 is GTSNPN, CDR2 SVGIG (reference sequence). This CDR3 comprises 12 residues. The CDR3 nucleotides are TGTGCCTGGAGTCGAGGATACTACGAGCAGTACTTC. This sequence encodes CAWSRGYYEQYF.

The chain is built from TRBV7-9 and TRBJ1-1; D is perhaps TRBD1 (6 bases). The V end was cut by 10 bases, the J end by 7 bases, with 16 bases between. In germline, CDR1 is SEHNR, CDR2 FQNEAQ (reference sequence). This CDR3 has 12 residues. The CDR3 loop is CATELGQNEAFF. CDR3 DNA sequence: TGTGCCACCGAGCTTGGACAGAATGAAGCTTTCTTT.

The sample holds one count of this clone. The chain has TRBV6-1 and TRBJ2-1; 11 bases align to TRBD1. V trimming: 6 bases; J trimming: 8 bases; junction bases outside the gene matches: 6. The CDR3 extends over 14 amino acids. Germline CDR1 is MNHNS and CDR2 is SASEGT. The DNA of the CDR3 is TGTGCCAGCAGCCGGGACAGGGGGTTCTATGAGCAGTTCTTC. Its translation is CASSRDRGFYEQFF.

The chain couples TRBV25-1 to TRBJ1-1; D unresolved. The V gene's germline CDR1 is MGHDK and CDR2 SYGVNS. The CDR3 has 14 amino acids. The ends were cut back, 3 bases at V and 5 bases at J, with 13 bases in the middle. CDR3 nucleotide sequence: TGTGCCAGCAGTGACTACGAGGGCTGGACTGAAGCTTTCTTT. Translation gives CASSDYEGWTEAFF.

The gene calls are TRBV2 and TRBJ1-2; tentative D call: TRBD1 (6 bases). This CDR3 contains 18 residues. The ends were cut back, 4 bases at V and 1 base at J, with 22 bases in the middle. Germline V lookup: CDR1 SNHLY, CDR2 FYNNEI. CDR3 protein: CASSGERGHGGFNYGYTF. In nucleotides, the CDR3 is TGTGCCAGCAGTGGGGAAAGGGGACATGGAGGTTTTAACTATGGCTACACCTTC.

The chain combines TRBV7-2 with TRBJ1-3, with a tentative D call TRBD1 (5 bases). CDR1 and CDR2 from the germline V gene are SGHTA and FQGNSA. V was pared by 2 bases and J by 0 bases, with 17 bases between. This CDR3 contains 18 residues. CDR3 amino acids: CASSLLKSGTDSGNTIYF. The CDR3 region has the DNA TGTGCCAGCAGCTTATTGAAATCCGGGACGGACTCTGGAAACACCATATATTTT.